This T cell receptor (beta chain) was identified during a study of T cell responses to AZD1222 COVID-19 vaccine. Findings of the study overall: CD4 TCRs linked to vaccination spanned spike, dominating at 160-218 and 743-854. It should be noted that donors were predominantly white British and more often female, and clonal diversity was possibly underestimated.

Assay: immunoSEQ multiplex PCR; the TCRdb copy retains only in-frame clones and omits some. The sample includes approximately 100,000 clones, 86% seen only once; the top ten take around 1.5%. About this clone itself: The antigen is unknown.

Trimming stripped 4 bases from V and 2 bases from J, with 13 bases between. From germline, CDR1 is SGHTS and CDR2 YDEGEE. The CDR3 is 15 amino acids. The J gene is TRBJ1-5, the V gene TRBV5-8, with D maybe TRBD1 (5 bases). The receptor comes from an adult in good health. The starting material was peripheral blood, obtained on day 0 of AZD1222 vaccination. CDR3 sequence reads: CASSRGGAGNQPQHF. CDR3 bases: TGTGCCAGCAGCCGTGGCGGGGCCGGCAATCAGCCCCAGCATTTT.